These 22 T cell receptor beta chains were all obtained from the same sample, sequenced in a study of blood T cell repertoires in COVID-19. Clones were read by immunoSEQ multiplex PCR, and TCRdb kept only the in-frame ones, dropping some. The sample includes some 97,000 clones, about 80% of them seen just once. Sequenced sample: peripheral blood. These receptors came from an older man with active or convalescent COVID-19.

This chain links TRBV19 with TRBJ2-7; 8 bases match TRBD2. This CDR3 spans 13 amino acids. V gave up 3 bases and J gave up 5 bases; unmatched junction bases: 3. Per germline, CDR1 LNHDA and CDR2 SQIVND (reference sequence). The CDR3 is CASSIRGGNEQYF. For the CDR3, the DNA is TGTGCCAGTAGTATCCGGGGGGGCAACGAGCAGTACTTC.

This clone was picked up a small number of times. The genes are TRBV7-2 and TRBJ1-5; a weak D match, TRBD1 (5 bases). Deletions cut 5 bases from V and 2 bases from J, with 10 bases between. The V gene's germline CDR1 is SGHTA and CDR2 FQGNSA. The CDR3 length is 14 residues. The CDR3 here is CASSPMGRNQPQHF. The CDR3 bases are TGTGCCAGCAGCCCCATGGGGCGCAATCAGCCCCAGCATTTT.

The chain couples TRBV5-4 to TRBJ1-1, with TRBD1 matching 9 bases. The germline V gene has CDR1 SGHNT and CDR2 YYREEE (reference sequence). Trimming cost V 3 bases and J 4 bases; bases outside gene matches: 10. This CDR3 region has 16 residues. The DNA of the CDR3 is TGTGCCAGCAGCTGGGGACAGGGCCTCATGGCCACTGAAGCTTTCTTT. Amino acids: CASSWGQGLMATEAFF.

The chain carries TRBV5-1 and TRBJ2-5, with D tentatively TRBD2 (5 bases). V was clipped by 0 bases and J by 0 bases, with 9 bases between them. The CDR3 consists of 15 residues. Germline V gives CDR1 SGHRS, CDR2 YFSETQ. CDR3 DNA sequence: TGCGCCAGCAGCTTGGAGCGGATAAACCAAGAGACCCAGTACTTC. Its translation: CASSLERINQETQYF. Based on the CDR3 plus reference TRBV5-1 and TRBJ2-5, the full variable domain is KAGVTQTPRYLIKTRGQQVTLSCSPISGHRSVSWYQQTPGQGLQFLFEYFSETQRNKGNFPGRFSGRQFSNSRSEMNVSTLELGDSALYLCASSLERINQETQYFGPGTRLLVL.

This chain links TRBV13 with TRBJ2-7, with D unclear. CDR1 and CDR2 from the germline V gene are PRHDT and FYEKMQ (reference sequence). Trimming left V 6 bases short and J 2 bases short, with 17 bases between. The CDR3 covers 15 residues. CDR3 DNA sequence: TGTGCCAGCAGTCACCGGTCAGGCGATACCTACGAGCAGTACTTC. Amino acid sequence: CASSHRSGDTYEQYF.

The V and J genes are TRBV19 and TRBJ1-1; D gene uncertain. The V gene's germline CDR1 is LNHDA and CDR2 SQIVND (reference sequence). The V and J ends lost 6 bases and 0 bases respectively, with 11 bases between them. This CDR3 comprises 14 residues. The chain's CDR3 is CASSSRLMNTEAFF. In DNA, the CDR3 is TGTGCCAGTAGCAGCAGGCTCATGAACACTGAAGCTTTCTTT.

J is TRBJ2-7 and V is TRBV7-2, with TRBD2 matching 9 bases. The CDR3 is 13 amino acids. CDR1 and CDR2 (germline): SGHTA, FQGNSA. The V and J ends lost 6 bases and 2 bases, in that order; junction bases with no gene match: 2. CDR3 DNA: TGTGCCAGCAGATCTAGCGGGACCTACGAGCAGTACTTC. Its translation: CASRSSGTYEQYF. The whole variable domain, filled in from reference TRBV7-2 and TRBJ2-7, reads GAGVSQSPSNKVTEKGKDVELRCDPISGHTALYWYRQSLGQGLEFLIYFQGNSAPDKSGLPSDRFSAERTGGSVSTLTIQRTQQEDSAVYLCASRSSGTYEQYFGPGTRLTVT.

This chain uses TRBV7-9 with TRBJ1-1; the match to TRBD1 covers 7 bases. Germline V gives CDR1 SEHNR, CDR2 FQNEAQ (reference sequence). V gave up 4 bases and J gave up 5 bases; unmatched junction bases: 7. This CDR3 contains 14 residues. Here the CDR3 reads CASSSIQGWTEAFF. CDR3 sequence (DNA): TGTGCCAGCAGCTCCATACAGGGGTGGACTGAAGCTTTCTTT.

In this sample, this clone turned up a few times. The V call is TRBV6-5, the J call TRBJ2-7, with D perhaps matching TRBD1 (6 bases). Germline lookup yields CDR1 MNHEY and CDR2 SVGAGI. Trimming removed 6 bases at V and 2 bases at J, with 17 bases between. The CDR3 loop spans 15 amino acids. CDR3: CASSLPPGDPYEQYF. The CDR3 bases are TGTGCCAGCAGCCTCCCTCCAGGGGACCCCTACGAGCAGTACTTC.

The chain is built from TRBV30 and TRBJ2-7, with D perhaps TRBD2 (7 bases). CDR1 and CDR2 from the germline V gene are GTSNPN and SVGIG (reference sequence). The CDR3 loop spans 14 amino acids. Trimming cost V 0 bases and J 2 bases, with 11 bases left between them. The CDR3 spells CAWSVRGRAYEQYF. The CDR3 region has the DNA TGTGCCTGGAGTGTTAGGGGGAGGGCCTACGAGCAGTACTTC.

This clone showed up just once. The chain has TRBV7-9 and TRBJ2-7, with D maybe TRBD2 (6 bases). The CDR3 totals 14 residues. Trimming took off 5 bases at V and 4 bases at J, with 15 bases between the two ends. CDR1 is SEHNR and CDR2 is FQNEAQ in the germline V gene (reference sequence). The CDR3 DNA reads TGTGCCAGCAGCCCCCTGGGGGGAGATTACGAGCAGTACTTC. This sequence encodes CASSPLGGDYEQYF.

The rearrangement uses TRBV18 and TRBJ2-1; 11 nucleotides line up with TRBD2. Germline V CDR1 and CDR2: KGHSH, LQKENI. The V gene end was trimmed by 3 bases and the J gene end by 8 bases; junction bases not matched to a gene: 3. The CDR3 is made up of 14 amino acids. This CDR3 is CASSPSGGADEQFF. The CDR3 region has the DNA TGTGCCAGCTCACCTAGCGGGGGGGCCGATGAGCAGTTCTTC.

This clone was detected once. This chain connects TRBV30 to TRBJ1-6; TRBD1 agrees at 11 bases. Germline CDR1 is GTSNPN and CDR2 is SVGIG (reference sequence). The CDR3 covers 15 residues. V lost 4 bases, J lost 8 bases, and 7 bases stayed unmatched. CDR3 nucleotide sequence: TGTGCCTGGACGGGGACAGGGGGTCGGTATTCACCCCTCCACTTT. Encoded protein: CAWTGTGGRYSPLHF.

V usage is TRBV5-1 and J usage is TRBJ1-1; perhaps TRBD1 as D (6 bases). The CDR3 is made up of 14 amino acids. CDR1 is SGHRS, CDR2 YFSETQ, per germline. V gave up 1 base and J gave up 6 bases, with 13 bases separating them. The CDR3 DNA follows: TGCGCCAGCAGCTTGACACCCGGGGGGCCTGAAGCTTTCTTT. This translates into CASSLTPGGPEAFF. Full variable domain (remainder filled in from reference TRBV5-1 and TRBJ1-1): KAGVTQTPRYLIKTRGQQVTLSCSPISGHRSVSWYQQTPGQGLQFLFEYFSETQRNKGNFPGRFSGRQFSNSRSEMNVSTLELGDSALYLCASSLTPGGPEAFFGQGTRLTVV.

This chain connects TRBV7-2 to TRBJ1-6; 8 positions match TRBD1. CDR3 length equals 16 residues. After removal of 2 bases from V and 5 bases from J, the junction contained 5 bases not matched to a gene. The germline gives CDR1 SGHTA, CDR2 FQGNSA. The CDR3 bases are TGTGCCAGCAGCTTATCAGGGGGCCTACATAATTCACCCCTCCACTTT. Protein: CASSLSGGLHNSPLHF.

The genes are TRBV4-2 and TRBJ2-3; 8 bases are a match to TRBD1. In germline, CDR1 is LGHNA, CDR2 YNFKEQ. The CDR3 runs to 17 residues. V gave up 0 bases and J gave up 2 bases; unmatched junction bases: 7. The CDR3 reads CASSQDRQGAFTDTQYF. DNA of the CDR3: TGTGCCAGCAGCCAAGATAGGCAGGGGGCTTTCACAGATACGCAGTATTTT.

This clone was detected a few times. V usage is TRBV19 and J usage is TRBJ2-6, with 7 bases that match TRBD2. V lost 0 bases, J lost 0 bases, and 8 bases stayed unmatched. Germline CDR1 LNHDA, CDR2 SQIVND (reference sequence). The CDR3 contains 19 residues. The CDR3 coding sequence is TGTGCCAGTAGTATAGAGGGAGGGGCCAGTTCCTCTGGGGCCAACGTCCTGACTTTC. It specifies CASSIEGGASSSGANVLTF.

This sequence joins TRBV4-3 and TRBJ2-1; 9 positions match TRBD2. Losses at the gene ends were 3 bases for V and 5 bases for J; bases not matched to a gene: 5. This CDR3 has 15 residues. CDR1 LGHNA and CDR2 YSLEER come from the germline V gene. CDR3 sequence reads: CASSQTSGTHNEQFF. DNA for the CDR3: TGCGCCAGCAGCCAGACTAGCGGAACCCACAATGAGCAGTTCTTC.

The chain uses TRBV5-4 and TRBJ2-1, with D perhaps matching TRBD2 (5 bases). V lost 3 bases and J 0 bases, leaving 13 bases between the germline ends. Germline CDR1 is SGHNT and CDR2 is YYREEE (reference sequence). This CDR3 contains 16 residues. The CDR3 spells CASSSGGSSSYNEQFF. CDR3 nucleotide sequence: TGTGCCAGCAGCTCCGGCGGGTCGAGCTCCTACAATGAGCAGTTCTTC.

The rearrangement joins TRBV18 to TRBJ2-7, with D maybe TRBD1 (6 bases). The V gene's germline CDR1 is KGHSH and CDR2 LQKENI. The CDR3 is 14 residues long. Trimming cost V 4 bases and J 0 bases, with 10 bases left between them. The CDR3 DNA reads as TGTGCCAGCTCACAAGGACAGCGCTCCTACGAGCAGTACTTC. Amino acid sequence: CASSQGQRSYEQYF.

The chain links TRBV4-1 to TRBJ2-7; the match to TRBD1 covers 8 bases. V lost 4 bases, J lost 0 bases, and 8 bases stayed unmatched. This CDR3 is 16 amino acids long. From germline, CDR1 is MGHRA and CDR2 YSYEKL. The CDR3 is CASSRTSGQASYEQYF. CDR3 coding DNA: TGCGCCAGCAGCCGTACCTCGGGACAGGCCTCCTACGAGCAGTACTTC.

This clone has ten or more counts. V and J are TRBV29-1 and TRBJ1-1; the match to TRBD1 covers 7 bases. The ends lost 4 bases at V and 0 bases at J; junction bases unmatched: 8. The CDR3 runs 15 residues. Germline V CDR1 and CDR2: SQVTM, ANQGSEA. The CDR3 bases are TGCAGCGTTGTACCCTTGACAGGGTTGAACACTGAAGCTTTCTTT. This sequence encodes CSVVPLTGLNTEAFF.